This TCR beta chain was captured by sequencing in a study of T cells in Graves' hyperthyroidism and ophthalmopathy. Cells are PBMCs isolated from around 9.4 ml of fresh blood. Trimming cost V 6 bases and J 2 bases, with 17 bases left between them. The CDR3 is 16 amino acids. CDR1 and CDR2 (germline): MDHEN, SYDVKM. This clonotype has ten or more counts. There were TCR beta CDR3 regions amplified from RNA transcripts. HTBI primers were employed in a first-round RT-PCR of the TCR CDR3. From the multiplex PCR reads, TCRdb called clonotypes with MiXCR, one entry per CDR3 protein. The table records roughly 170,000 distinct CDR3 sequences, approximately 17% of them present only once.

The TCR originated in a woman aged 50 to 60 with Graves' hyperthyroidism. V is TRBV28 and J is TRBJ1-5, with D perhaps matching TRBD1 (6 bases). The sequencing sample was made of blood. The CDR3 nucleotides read TGTGCCAGCAGCCGACGGGGGGGCTGGGGCAATCAGCCCCAGCATTTT. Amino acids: CASSRRGGWGNQPQHF. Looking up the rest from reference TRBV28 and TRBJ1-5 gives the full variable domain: DVKVTQSSRYLVKRTGEKVFLECVQDMDHENMFWYRQDPGLGLRLIYFSYDVKMKEKGDIPEGYSVSREKKERFSLILESASTNQTSMYLCASSRRGGWGNQPQHFGDGTRLSIL.